Shown below are 30 T cell receptor beta chains from a single sample sequenced in a study of identical twins (dated by TCRdb to the mid-2010s). Library preparation employed 5' RACE. TCRdb lists the instrument as Illumina HiSeq 2000. TCRdb passed the public sequencing reads through fastp at Q25 and MiXCR, retaining productive beta sequences. Each entry is one CDR3 protein sequence, shown with its most common DNA and genes. The sample table holds just under 550,000 distinct CDR3 sequences, of which around 15% were seen once. 0.35% to 0.45% of the sample is taken by the ten largest. These same records also appear under a second study, on yellow fever vaccine responses in identical twins.

Sequencing was carried out using CD4+ T cells sorted from blood. The receptor source for this set is a woman aged 18-30 years in good health.

This clonotype came up many times. The rearrangement links TRBV12-3 or TRBV12-4 to TRBJ1-1, with D possibly being TRBD1 (5 bases). V lost 5 bases to trimming and J lost 0 bases, with 13 bases between them. The CDR3 totals 15 residues. As DNA, the CDR3 is TGTGCCAGCAGTACAATGGACACGATGAACACTGAAGCTTTCTTT. Translating it yields CASSTMDTMNTEAFF.

The rearrangement joins TRBV18 to TRBJ2-7; 10 bases are shared with TRBD2. The CDR3 length is 14 residues. Germline assignment: CDR1 KGHSH and CDR2 LQKENI. J lost 9 bases, V lost 0 bases, and 5 bases had no gene match. The CDR3 DNA follows: TGTGCCAGCTCACCACCTGTAGCGGGGGGTCGGCAGTACGTC. Protein product: CASSPPVAGGRQYV.

V and J are TRBV19 and TRBJ1-1; a weak D match, TRBD1 (5 bases). Trimming removed 3 bases at V and 1 base at J, with 9 bases between. CDR1 is LNHDA, CDR2 SQIVND, per germline (reference sequence). This CDR3 comprises 14 residues. The CDR3 here is CASSMWQGNTEAFF. The CDR3, as DNA: TGTGCCAGTAGTATGTGGCAGGGGAACACTGAAGCTTTCTTT.

A few counts support this clonotype. DNA of the CDR3: TGTGCCAGCAGTCCAGGACAGGGAGGGAAAAGAGGCTACACCTTC. Translated: CASSPGQGGKRGYTF. J is TRBJ1-2 and V is TRBV12-3 or TRBV12-4, with 8 positions matching TRBD1. The CDR3 consists of 15 residues. V lost 5 bases, J lost 8 bases, and 13 bases stayed unmatched.

This clonotype was observed a handful of times. This chain connects TRBV12-3 or TRBV12-4 to TRBJ1-5; 9 bases agree with TRBD1. This CDR3 spans 16 amino acids. V lost 5 bases to trimming and J lost 4 bases; unmatched junction nucleotides: 9. The CDR3 region is CASSVGQGNGNQPQHF. CDR3 sequence (DNA): TGTGCCAGCAGTGTAGGACAGGGGAACGGAAATCAGCCCCAGCATTTT.

This clonotype showed up just a few times. This sequence joins TRBV6-5 and TRBJ2-5, with 10 bases aligning to TRBD2. Per germline, CDR1 MNHEY and CDR2 SVGAGI. The CDR3 is made up of 16 amino acids. J was trimmed by 2 bases and V by 2 bases; bases with no gene match: 5. The CDR3 spells CASSYGLADSQETQYF. For the CDR3, the DNA is TGTGCCAGCAGTTACGGACTAGCGGATTCACAAGAGACCCAGTACTTC.

The chain links TRBV12-3 or TRBV12-4 to TRBJ2-7; D may be TRBD2 (6 bases). The CDR3 has 13 amino acids. V was trimmed by 0 bases and J by 6 bases, leaving 9 bases between them. The CDR3 region is CASSLAGGTEQYF. The CDR3 DNA follows: TGTGCCAGCAGTTTAGCGGGAGGTACCGAGCAGTACTTC.

This sequence joins TRBV18 and TRBJ1-2; 7 bases are a match to TRBD1. CDR1 and CDR2 from the germline V gene are KGHSH and LQKENI. The ends lost 6 bases at V and 7 bases at J; junction bases unmatched: 20. The CDR3 extends over 17 amino acids. The CDR3 DNA reads as TGTGCCAGCTCCCCTCCACATCGACGTTCAGGGGGAGGTGGCTACACCTTC. Its protein is CASSPPHRRSGGGGYTF.

The table lists this clonotype with a few counts. The chain carries TRBV5-1 and TRBJ1-2; 7 nucleotides agree with TRBD1. CDR3 size: 13 residues. Per germline, CDR1 SGHRS and CDR2 YFSETQ. The V segment lost 0 bases and the J segment 6 bases; nucleotides outside the gene matches: 2. The CDR3 reads CASSLDQGDGYTF. CDR3 nucleotide sequence: TGCGCCAGCAGCTTGGATCAGGGGGATGGCTACACCTTC.

In its sample, this clonotype was seen a few times. J is TRBJ2-1 and V is TRBV7-2; the match to TRBD2 covers 10 bases. V gave up 5 bases and J gave up 7 bases; unmatched junction bases: 11. Germline V lookup: CDR1 SGHTA, CDR2 FQGNSA. CDR3 length: 16 amino acids. The CDR3 DNA reads as TGTGCCAGCAGCCAGCACATACTAGCGGGAATTAATGAGCAGTTCTTC. It yields the protein CASSQHILAGINEQFF.

This clonotype came up a few times. The genes are TRBV7-2 and TRBJ2-7; no definite D call. The CDR3 has 14 amino acids. Germline CDR1 SGHTA, CDR2 FQGNSA. V was clipped by 5 bases and J by 0 bases, with 11 bases between them. In nucleotides, the CDR3 is TGTGCCAGCAGCCCTTCTAGGGTCTCCTACGAGCAGTACGTC. Its protein is CASSPSRVSYEQYV.

This clonotype was found a few times. The rearrangement links TRBV19 to TRBJ1-5; D gene uncertain. Trimming left V 3 bases short and J 2 bases short, with 11 bases between. Germline lookup yields CDR1 LNHDA and CDR2 SQIVND (reference sequence). This CDR3 has 15 amino acids. DNA of the CDR3: TGTGCCAGTAGTATCTGGCGGTCTGGCAATCAGCCCCAGCATTTT. This gives the protein CASSIWRSGNQPQHF.

CDR3 in amino acids: CASSTWTNPEAFF. The CDR3 nucleotides read TGTGCCAGCAGCACCTGGACAAACCCTGAAGCTTTCTTT. The chain recombines TRBV7-9 with TRBJ1-1; D might be TRBD1 (5 bases). Germline V gene lookup returns CDR1 SEHNR and CDR2 FQNEAQ (reference sequence). The CDR3 totals 13 residues. V was clipped by 5 bases and J by 6 bases, with 13 bases between them.

This clonotype was counted at least ten times. The chain combines TRBV12-3 or TRBV12-4 with TRBJ2-3; unclear D gene. Trimming removed 6 bases at V and 5 bases at J, with 12 bases between. This CDR3 region has 13 residues. The CDR3 coding sequence is TGTGCCAGCAGGTCTAGTGCGGTAGATACGCAGTATTTT. It codes for CASRSSAVDTQYF.

The genes are TRBV12-3 or TRBV12-4 and TRBJ2-3; D is uncertain. The CDR3 has 13 amino acids. Trimming removed 8 bases at V and 0 bases at J, with 9 bases between. CDR3 in DNA: TGTGCCAGCCGAAACGCTAGCACAGATACGCAGTATTTT. Encoded protein: CASRNASTDTQYF.

The chain uses TRBV5-1 and TRBJ1-1; D perhaps matches TRBD1 (6 bases). Germline V gene data show CDR1 as SGHRS and CDR2 as YFSETQ. The V and J ends lost 6 bases and 1 base respectively, with 13 bases between them. The CDR3 contains 14 residues. Written as DNA, the CDR3 is TGCGCCAGCAACGGGGGGGGCTGGAACACTGAAGCTTTCTTT. This encodes CASNGGGWNTEAFF. Together with reference TRBV5-1 and TRBJ1-1, the CDR3 gives the full variable domain: KAGVTQTPRYLIKTRGQQVTLSCSPISGHRSVSWYQQTPGQGLQFLFEYFSETQRNKGNFPGRFSGRQFSNSRSEMNVSTLELGDSALYLCASNGGGWNTEAFFGQGTRLTVV.

This clonotype was detected a few times. The chain uses TRBV12-3 or TRBV12-4 and TRBJ1-1; 8 bases align to TRBD1. V shed 10 bases and J 5 bases; nucleotides not matched to a gene: 18. The CDR3 sequence is 16 residues long. For the CDR3, the DNA is TGTGCCACCGATAATAAACAGGGGGGCAGGGATACTGAAGCTTTCTTT. Translation gives CATDNKQGGRDTEAFF.

The CDR3 nucleotides are TGTGCCAGCAGCCAATCTGTCAAGGGCGAGCAGTTCTTC. As protein: CASSQSVKGEQFF. The chain links TRBV16 to TRBJ2-1; D is undetermined. In germline, CDR1 is KGHSY, CDR2 FQNENV. The CDR3 is 13 residues long. The V and J ends lost 0 bases and 10 bases respectively, with 10 bases between them.

This clonotype was observed a few times. The V call is TRBV7-3, the J call TRBJ2-1; no reliable D call. The CDR3 is 16 residues long. The ends were cut back, 1 base at V and 5 bases at J, with 15 bases in the middle. Germline V CDR1 and CDR2: SGHTA, FQGTGA. CDR3 sequence reads: CASSLMGALQNNEQFF. In DNA form, the CDR3 reads TGTGCCAGCAGCTTAATGGGCGCCCTACAGAACAATGAGCAGTTCTTC.

This clonotype was seen only a few times. The chain uses TRBV7-6 and TRBJ2-3, with 7 bases that match TRBD2. The germline V gene has CDR1 SGHVS and CDR2 FNYEAQ. The CDR3 extends over 16 amino acids. Germline trimming cut 3 bases from V and 5 bases from J; bases unmatched to any gene: 11. DNA for the CDR3: TGTGCCAGCAGCTTCGGACTAGGGAGGAGGGTAGATACGCAGTATTTT. This encodes CASSFGLGRRVDTQYF.

This clonotype was picked up one time. The chain links TRBV11-3 to TRBJ1-1, with a tentative D call TRBD1 (6 bases). In germline, CDR1 is SGHNT, CDR2 YENEEA. Deletions cut 5 bases from V and 4 bases from J, with 14 bases between. The CDR3 length is 14 residues. CDR3 nucleotides: TGTGCCAGCAGCACCGGACAGAGGGTCACTGAAGCTTTCTTT. Translated, it gives CASSTGQRVTEAFF.

This clonotype was counted ten times or more. The genes are TRBV7-7 and TRBJ2-7, with D possibly TRBD1 on 6 matching bases. The CDR3 runs 18 residues. V lost 3 bases to trimming and J lost 3 bases, with 24 bases between them. Germline CDR1 is SSHAT and CDR2 is FNYEAQ (reference sequence). The DNA for the CDR3 is TGTGCCAGCAGCTTCGGACTCGGACAGATTGCACTCCTCTACGAGCAGTACGTC. It encodes CASSFGLGQIALLYEQYV.

This clonotype has just a few counts. This chain joins TRBV29-1 and TRBJ2-5; 11 bases match TRBD1. The V gene's germline CDR1 is SQVTM and CDR2 ANQGSEA. This CDR3 contains 13 residues. V dropped 6 bases and J dropped 5; count of bases not matched to a gene: 5. DNA of the CDR3: TGCAGCGTAAACGGACAGGGGGCGGAGACCCAGTACTTC. It is translated as CSVNGQGAETQYF. Filled out from reference TRBV29-1 and TRBJ2-5, the complete variable domain reads SAVISQKPSRDICQRGTSLTIQCQVDSQVTMMFWYRQQPGQSLTLIATANQGSEATYESGFVIDKFPISRPNLTFSTLTVSNMSPEDSSIYLCSVNGQGAETQYFGPGTRLLVL.

This sequence joins TRBV12-3 or TRBV12-4 and TRBJ1-5; unclear D gene. Trimming cost V 3 bases and J 1 base, with 10 bases left between them. The CDR3 contains 15 residues. The chain's CDR3 is CASSFRAASNQPQHF. In DNA form, the CDR3 reads TGTGCCAGCAGTTTCCGGGCAGCAAGCAATCAGCCCCAGCATTTT.

CDR3 DNA: TGTGCCAACAACGTGCAGGGGCCGGCTGACACCGGGGAGCTGTTTTTT. Translation gives CANNVQGPADTGELFF. This chain connects TRBV25-1 to TRBJ2-2; D might be TRBD1 (6 bases). In germline, CDR1 is MGHDK, CDR2 SYGVNS. This CDR3 is built from 16 residues. The V end lost 10 bases, the J end lost 3 bases, and 21 bases lay between the germline ends. Together with reference TRBV25-1 and TRBJ2-2, the CDR3 gives the full variable domain: EADIYQTPRYLVIGTGKKITLECSQTMGHDKMYWYQQDPGMELHLIHYSYGVNSTEKGDLSSESTVSRIRTEHFPLTLESARPSHTSQYLCANNVQGPADTGELFFGEGSRLTVL.

The rearrangement uses TRBV5-1 and TRBJ2-2; D is possibly TRBD1 (5 bases). This CDR3 region has 14 residues. V lost 1 base to trimming and J lost 7 bases, with 11 bases between them. Germline V gives CDR1 SGHRS, CDR2 YFSETQ. CDR3 loop: CASSLSWGGGELFF. In DNA, the CDR3 is TGCGCCAGCAGCTTGAGTTGGGGCGGCGGGGAGCTGTTTTTT.

This clonotype was picked up a small number of times. This chain uses TRBV24-1 with TRBJ2-2, with no clear D. Trimming took off 8 bases at V and 1 base at J, with 4 bases between the two ends. The CDR3 totals 12 residues. CDR1 and CDR2 from the germline V gene are KGHDR and SFDVKD. The CDR3 DNA reads as TGTGCCACCAATAAGAACACCGGGGAGCTGTTTTTT. Encoded protein: CATNKNTGELFF.

This clonotype has a handful of counts. The chain links TRBV5-1 to TRBJ2-5, with D hard to call. This CDR3 spans 15 amino acids. CDR1 and CDR2 (germline): SGHRS, YFSETQ. Trimming pared 4 bases from V and 4 bases from J, leaving 17 bases between. CDR3 sequence reads: CASSPILGLRETQYF. DNA for the CDR3: TGCGCCAGCAGCCCTATTTTAGGGCTCCGAGAGACCCAGTACTTC.

The chain is built from TRBV7-2 and TRBJ2-5; D unresolved. With 5 bases removed from V and 4 bases from J, the gap between germline ends came to 17 bases. Germline CDR1 is SGHTA and CDR2 is FQGNSA. The CDR3 consists of 15 residues. CDR3 in DNA: TGTGCCAGCAGCCTAAGTCCCCAGTCTGTAGAGACCCAGTACTTC. The encoded protein is CASSLSPQSVETQYF.

This clonotype has a handful of counts. The chain carries TRBV12-3 or TRBV12-4 and TRBJ2-5; D gene unclear. CDR3 length: 12 amino acids. Trimming pared 3 bases from V and 1 base from J, leaving 3 bases between. The CDR3 spells CASSFIQETQYF. The DNA of the CDR3 is TGTGCCAGCAGTTTTATCCAAGAGACCCAGTACTTC.